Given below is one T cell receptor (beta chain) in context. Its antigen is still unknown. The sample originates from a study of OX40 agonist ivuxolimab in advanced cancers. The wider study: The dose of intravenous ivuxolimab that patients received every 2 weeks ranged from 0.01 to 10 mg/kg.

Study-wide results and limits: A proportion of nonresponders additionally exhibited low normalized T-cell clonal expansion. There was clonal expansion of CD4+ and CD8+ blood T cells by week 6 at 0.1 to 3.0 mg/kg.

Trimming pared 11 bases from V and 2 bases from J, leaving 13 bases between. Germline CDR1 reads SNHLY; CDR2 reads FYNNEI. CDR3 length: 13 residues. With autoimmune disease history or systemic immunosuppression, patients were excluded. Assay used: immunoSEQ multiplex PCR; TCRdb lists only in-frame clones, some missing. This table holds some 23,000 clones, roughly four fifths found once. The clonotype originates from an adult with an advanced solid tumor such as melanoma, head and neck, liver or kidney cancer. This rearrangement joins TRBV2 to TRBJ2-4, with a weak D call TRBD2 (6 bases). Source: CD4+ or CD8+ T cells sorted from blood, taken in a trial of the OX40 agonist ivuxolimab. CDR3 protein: CARREPTKNIQYF. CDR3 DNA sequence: TGTGCCCGCCGGGAGCCAACCAAAAACATTCAGTACTTC.